Listed below are T cell receptor beta chains from one sample, sequenced in a study of CD8+ T cells in alopecia areata. TCRdb keeps only in-frame clones here, not all; method: immunoSEQ multiplex PCR. This sample has roughly 100,000 clones, with less than 70% found just once. Sequences were obtained from CD4+ T cells sorted from blood. Receptors originate from a human donor in good health. Both conserved end residues are part of each CDR3. The D gene is left open where the match is weak. Clone size is stated in some rows and not others, as once, few, many or a class when expanded.

size	V	J	D	DNA	CDR3
-	TRBV5-1	TRBJ2-3	-	TGCGCCAGCCGGGGTCTCGGGGGTAGGACAGATACGCAGTATTTT	CASRGLGGRTDTQYF
-	TRBV6-1	TRBJ2-2	-	TGTGCCAGCAGTGAAGCGGACGGTCTATCTGCGAGGTCCGGGGAGCTGTTTTTT	CASSEADGLSARSGELFF
once	TRBV27	TRBJ1-4	-	TGTGCCAGCAGTTCTTACACCGGACAGACTGAAAAACTGTTTTTT	CASSSYTGQTEKLFF
few	TRBV28	TRBJ2-7	-	TGTGCCAGCAGTTTTTCCGCGGGCTACTACGAGCAGTACTTC	CASSFSAGYYEQYF
-	TRBV19	TRBJ2-1	-	TGTGCCAGTAGTATATCGCGGGGCAAGGATGAGCAGTTCTTC	CASSISRGKDEQFF
-	TRBV5-1	TRBJ1-1	-	TGCGCCAGCAGCGGGGTACAGGGCCCGAGCGGTGAAGCTTTCTTT	CASSGVQGPSGEAFF
few	TRBV29-1	TRBJ2-6	-	TGCAGCGTTGCTGGCAGGGTCAAAGCTGGGGCCAACGTCCTGACTTTC	CSVAGRVKAGANVLTF
-	TRBV5-6	TRBJ2-5	-	TGTGCCAGCAGCCCTTGGACAGCCCAAGAGACCCAGTACTTC	CASSPWTAQETQYF
-	TRBV6-5	TRBJ2-5	-	TGTGCCAGCAGTTACTCACCGGTTGGGGGGGAGACCCAGTACTTC	CASSYSPVGGETQYF
-	TRBV2	TRBJ2-5	-	TGTGCCAGCAGTGTTAGAGAGACCCAGTACTTC	CASSVRETQYF
few	TRBV5-1	TRBJ2-1	-	TGCGCCAGCAGCTCAGACCAGGGGTATGAGCAGTTCTTC	CASSSDQGYEQFF
-	TRBV7-6	TRBJ1-1	-	TGTGCCAGCAGCTTAGGTCTCGGCAGGGATACTGAAGCTTTCTTT	CASSLGLGRDTEAFF
-	TRBV29-1	TRBJ2-7	TRBD1	TGCAGCGTTGATGCCCTGGGGGGACAGGGGGCTCGGGAGCAGTACTTC	CSVDALGGQGAREQYF
-	TRBV29-1	TRBJ1-2	-	TGCAGCGTATCAGGGACGGGGGACTATGGCTACACCTTC	CSVSGTGDYGYTF
few	TRBV7-8	TRBJ1-6	-	TGTGCCAGCAGCCCCGGGCGGGGTCCACTCTATTCACCCCTCCACTTT	CASSPGRGPLYSPLHF
-	TRBV5-1	TRBJ2-5	TRBD1	TGCGCCAGCAGCCACGGACAGGGGAGGGGTCAAGAGACCCAGTACTTC	CASSHGQGRGQETQYF
once	TRBV15	TRBJ2-3	-	TGTGCCACCAGCAGAGGGTTCAGCGAGGGGCTCGCAGATACGCAGTATTTT	CATSRGFSEGLADTQYF
-	TRBV29-1	TRBJ2-7	-	TGCAGCGTTGGGGAGTACTACGAGCAGTACTTC	CSVGEYYEQYF
-	TRBV9	TRBJ2-6	-	TGTGCCAGCAGCGTCGGCAGGGCGGGTGGGGCCAACGTCCTGACTTTC	CASSVGRAGGANVLTF
few	TRBV14	TRBJ2-5	-	TGTGCCAGCAGCCAAGATATGGGAGTCCGGGAGACCCAGTACTTC	CASSQDMGVRETQYF
-	TRBV29-1	TRBJ2-7	TRBD2	TGCAGCGTTGGGGGACTAGCGATGGACTACGAGCAGTACTTC	CSVGGLAMDYEQYF
-	TRBV11-2	TRBJ2-1	TRBD2	TGTGCCAGCAGCTTATGGGCTAGCGGGGGAAATGAGCAGTTCTTC	CASSLWASGGNEQFF
-	TRBV4-3	TRBJ2-4	-	TGCGCCAGCAGCCAAGATTTGGCTTCGGGAGTATCGAACATTCAGTACTTC	CASSQDLASGVSNIQYF
-	TRBV29-1	TRBJ2-3	TRBD2	TGCAGCGTTGAGGGACTAGCCACAGATACGCAGTATTTT	CSVEGLATDTQYF
-	TRBV30	TRBJ2-3	TRBD1	TGTGCCTGGAGTGTAGTGACAGGGCGTAGCACAGATACGCAGTATTTT	CAWSVVTGRSTDTQYF
-	TRBV6-6	TRBJ1-2	-	TGTGCCAGCAGTTACGGCGAATATGGCTACACCTTC	CASSYGEYGYTF
-	TRBV9	TRBJ2-1	TRBD1	TGTGCCAGCACCCGGGGAGGGACAGGGGAGTTTGAGCAGTTCTTC	CASTRGGTGEFEQFF
few	TRBV28	TRBJ1-5	TRBD1	TGTGCCAGCAGACCCGGACAGGCTAAACAGCCCCAGCATTTT	CASRPGQAKQPQHF
-	TRBV29-1	TRBJ2-2	-	TGCAGCGTTGTGAAGGGCCCCACGAACACCGGGGAGCTGTTTTTT	CSVVKGPTNTGELFF
-	TRBV4-1	TRBJ2-5	-	TGCGCCAGCAGCTCCTGGACGGATCAAGAGACCCAGTACTTC	CASSSWTDQETQYF
few	TRBV10-3	TRBJ2-4	-	TGTGCCACCCGGGGACGGGAACTTACAAAAAACATTCAGTACTTC	CATRGRELTKNIQYF
-	TRBV29-1	TRBJ2-7	-	TGCAGCGTTGAAGGGCTAAGGGAGCAGTACTTC	CSVEGLREQYF